One T cell receptor (beta chain) is described in this entry. Its antigen is unknown. A read error may produce the germline difference seen at one junction end. This sample was taken from a study of T cells in Graves' hyperthyroidism and ophthalmopathy. As for the study in general: The blood sample was taken at first diagnosis, before treatment began.

TCR beta CDR3 sequences were amplified from RNA transcripts. The HTBI primer set served for first-round RT-PCR of the TCR CDR3. TCRdb re-called the multiplex PCR reads through MiXCR, storing one row per CDR3 protein. Here the sample spans about 840,000 distinct CDR3 sequences, 35% to 40% being singletons. Findings and caveats of the study: Blood also held most thyroid clonotypes expanded beyond 0.001. In the analysis, a 13 V-J model separated ophthalmopathy from stable hyperthyroidism.

Hyperthyroidism had been newly diagnosed in patients aged 18 to 65, and its duration was under 2 months. CDR1 and CDR2 from the germline V gene are MNHEY and SVGAGI. This CDR3 is built from 13 residues. The sequencing input was blood. The chain employs TRBV6-5 and TRBJ2-5; D is ambiguous. This clonotype originated in a man aged 18 to 29 with Graves' hyperthyroidism. CDR3 in DNA: TGTACCAGCAGTTACCAAGCGACGGAGACCCAGTACTTC. Protein product: CTSSYQATETQYF.